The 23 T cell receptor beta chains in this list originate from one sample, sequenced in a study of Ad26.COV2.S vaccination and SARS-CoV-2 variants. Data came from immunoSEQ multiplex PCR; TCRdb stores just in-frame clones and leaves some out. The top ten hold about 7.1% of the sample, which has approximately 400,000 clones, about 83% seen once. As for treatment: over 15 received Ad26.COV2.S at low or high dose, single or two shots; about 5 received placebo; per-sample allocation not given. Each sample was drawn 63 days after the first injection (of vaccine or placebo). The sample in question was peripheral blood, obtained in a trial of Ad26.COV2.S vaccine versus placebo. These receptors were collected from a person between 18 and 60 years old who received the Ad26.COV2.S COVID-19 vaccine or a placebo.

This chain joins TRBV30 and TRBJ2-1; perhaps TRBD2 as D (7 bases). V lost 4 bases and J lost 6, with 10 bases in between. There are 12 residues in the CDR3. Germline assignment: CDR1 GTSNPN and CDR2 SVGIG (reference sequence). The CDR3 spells CAWTAGANEQFF. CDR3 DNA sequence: TGTGCCTGGACTGCGGGGGCCAATGAGCAGTTCTTC.

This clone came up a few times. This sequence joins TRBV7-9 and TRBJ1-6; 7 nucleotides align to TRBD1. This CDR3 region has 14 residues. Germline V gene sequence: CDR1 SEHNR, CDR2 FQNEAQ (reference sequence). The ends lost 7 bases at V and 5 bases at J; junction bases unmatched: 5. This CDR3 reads CASTSTGNNSPLHF. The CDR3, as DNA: TGTGCCAGCACCTCGACAGGGAATAATTCACCCCTCCACTTT.

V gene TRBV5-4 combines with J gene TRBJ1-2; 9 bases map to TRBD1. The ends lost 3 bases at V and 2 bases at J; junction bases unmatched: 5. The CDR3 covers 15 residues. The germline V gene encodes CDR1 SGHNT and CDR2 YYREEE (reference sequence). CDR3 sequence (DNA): TGTGCCAGCAGCTCTACGACAGGGGGGAACTATGGCTACACCTTC. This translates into CASSSTTGGNYGYTF.

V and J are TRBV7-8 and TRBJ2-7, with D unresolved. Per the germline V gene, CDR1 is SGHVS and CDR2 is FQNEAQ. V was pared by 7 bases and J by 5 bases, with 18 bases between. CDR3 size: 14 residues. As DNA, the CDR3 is TGTGCCAGCACCAATTACCGCTTCAGCAACGAGCAGTACTTC. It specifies CASTNYRFSNEQYF.

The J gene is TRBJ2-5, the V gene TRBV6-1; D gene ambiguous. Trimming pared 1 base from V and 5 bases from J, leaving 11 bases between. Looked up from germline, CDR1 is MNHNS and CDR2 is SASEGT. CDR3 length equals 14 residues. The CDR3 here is CASSEGVHLETQYF. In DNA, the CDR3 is TGTGCCAGCAGTGAAGGGGTTCACTTGGAGACCCAGTACTTC.

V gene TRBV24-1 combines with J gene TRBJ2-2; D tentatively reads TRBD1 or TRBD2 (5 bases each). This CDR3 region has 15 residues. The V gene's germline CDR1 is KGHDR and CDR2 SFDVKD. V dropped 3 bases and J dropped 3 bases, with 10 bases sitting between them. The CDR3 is CATSDRGDDTGELFF. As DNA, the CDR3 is TGTGCCACCAGTGATCGAGGGGATGACACCGGGGAGCTGTTTTTT.

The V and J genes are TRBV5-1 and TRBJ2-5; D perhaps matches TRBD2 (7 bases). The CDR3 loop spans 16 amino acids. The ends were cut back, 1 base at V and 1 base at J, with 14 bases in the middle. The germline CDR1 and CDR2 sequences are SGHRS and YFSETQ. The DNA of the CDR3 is TGCGCCAGCAGCTTGTTAACGCGGGGGCTCCAAGAGACCCAGTACTTC. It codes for CASSLLTRGLQETQYF.

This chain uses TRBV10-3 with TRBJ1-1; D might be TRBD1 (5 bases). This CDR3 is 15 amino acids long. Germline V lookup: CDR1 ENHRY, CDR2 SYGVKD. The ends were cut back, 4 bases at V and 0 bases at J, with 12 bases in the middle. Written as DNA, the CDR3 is TGTGCCATCAGTGCAGGGTACGGCATGAACACTGAAGCTTTCTTT. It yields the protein CAISAGYGMNTEAFF.

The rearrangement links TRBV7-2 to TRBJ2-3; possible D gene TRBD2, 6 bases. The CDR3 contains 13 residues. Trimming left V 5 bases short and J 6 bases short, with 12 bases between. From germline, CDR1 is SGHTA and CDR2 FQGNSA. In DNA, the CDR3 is TGTGCCAGCAGCCGGGGGTTAGGGGATACGCAGTATTTT. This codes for CASSRGLGDTQYF. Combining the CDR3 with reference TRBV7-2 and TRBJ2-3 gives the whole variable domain GAGVSQSPSNKVTEKGKDVELRCDPISGHTALYWYRQSLGQGLEFLIYFQGNSAPDKSGLPSDRFSAERTGGSVSTLTIQRTQQEDSAVYLCASSRGLGDTQYFGPGTRLTVL.

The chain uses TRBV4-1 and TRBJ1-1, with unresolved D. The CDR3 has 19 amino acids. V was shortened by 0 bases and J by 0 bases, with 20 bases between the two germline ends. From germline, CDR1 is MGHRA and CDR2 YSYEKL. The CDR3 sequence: CASSQEGPGIYPMNTEAFF. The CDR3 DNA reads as TGCGCCAGCAGCCAAGAAGGTCCCGGGATTTACCCCATGAACACTGAAGCTTTCTTT.

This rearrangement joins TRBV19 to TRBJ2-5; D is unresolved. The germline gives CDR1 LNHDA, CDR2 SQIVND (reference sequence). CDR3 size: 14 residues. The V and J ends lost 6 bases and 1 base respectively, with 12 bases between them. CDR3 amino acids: CASRSSPLQETQYF. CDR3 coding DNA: TGTGCCAGTAGGTCCTCCCCCCTCCAAGAGACCCAGTACTTC.

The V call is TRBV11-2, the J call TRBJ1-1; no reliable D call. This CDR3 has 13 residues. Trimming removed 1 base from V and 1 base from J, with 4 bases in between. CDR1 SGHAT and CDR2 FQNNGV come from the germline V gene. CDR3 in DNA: TGTGCCAGCAGCTTAGTTCGGAACACTGAAGCTTTCTTT. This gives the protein CASSLVRNTEAFF.

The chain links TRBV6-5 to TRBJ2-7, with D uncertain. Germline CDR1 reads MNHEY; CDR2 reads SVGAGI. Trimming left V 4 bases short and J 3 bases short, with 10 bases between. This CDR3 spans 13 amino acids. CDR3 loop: CASSSGFFYEQYF. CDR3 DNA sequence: TGTGCCAGCAGTTCCGGGTTCTTCTACGAGCAGTACTTC.

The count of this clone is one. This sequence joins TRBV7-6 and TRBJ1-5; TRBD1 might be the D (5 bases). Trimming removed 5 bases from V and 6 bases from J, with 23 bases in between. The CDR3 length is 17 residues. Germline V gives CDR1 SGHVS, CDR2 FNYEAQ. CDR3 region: CASSPGLGGGGSQPQHF. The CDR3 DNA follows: TGTGCCAGCAGCCCCGGCCTGGGTGGGGGAGGAAGTCAGCCCCAGCATTTT.

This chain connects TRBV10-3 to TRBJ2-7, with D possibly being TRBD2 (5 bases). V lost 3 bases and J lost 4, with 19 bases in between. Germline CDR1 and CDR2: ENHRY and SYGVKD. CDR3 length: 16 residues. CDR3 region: CAISDSGRPEGYEQYF. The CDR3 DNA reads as TGTGCCATCAGTGACTCGGGAAGGCCCGAAGGGTACGAGCAGTACTTC.

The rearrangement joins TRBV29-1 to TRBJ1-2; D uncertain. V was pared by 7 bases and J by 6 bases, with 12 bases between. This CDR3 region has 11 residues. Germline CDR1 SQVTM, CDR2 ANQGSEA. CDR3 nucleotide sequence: TGCAGCGCCCGCTTGGGCGATGGCTACACCTTC. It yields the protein CSARLGDGYTF. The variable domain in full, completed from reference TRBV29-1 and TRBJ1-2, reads SAVISQKPSRDICQRGTSLTIQCQVDSQVTMMFWYRQQPGQSLTLIATANQGSEATYESGFVIDKFPISRPNLTFSTLTVSNMSPEDSSIYLCSARLGDGYTFGSGTRLTVV.

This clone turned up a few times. CDR3 in DNA: TGTGCCAGCAGACGGGACGTAAACTACGAGCAGTACTTC. Amino acids: CASRRDVNYEQYF. The chain carries TRBV7-9 and TRBJ2-7; perhaps D is TRBD1 or TRBD2 (5 bases each). The CDR3 is made up of 13 amino acids. Between the trimmed V and J ends, which lost 6 bases and 3 bases, there was a span of 12 bases. Germline CDR1 reads SEHNR; CDR2 reads FQNEAQ (reference sequence).

The CDR3 nucleotides read TGTGCCAGCAGCTTAACAACGGGGGGTTATGGCTACACCTTC. It yields the protein CASSLTTGGYGYTF. This chain uses TRBV7-3 with TRBJ1-2, with D tentatively TRBD1 (5 bases). Germline CDR1 is SGHTA and CDR2 is FQGTGA. CDR3 length: 14 residues. V dropped 0 bases and J dropped 5 bases, with 10 bases sitting between them.

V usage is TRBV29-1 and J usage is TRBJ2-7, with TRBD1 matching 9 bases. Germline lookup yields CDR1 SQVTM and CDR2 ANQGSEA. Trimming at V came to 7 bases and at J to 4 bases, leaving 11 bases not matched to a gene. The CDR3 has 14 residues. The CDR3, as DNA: TGCAGCGCGGGACAGGGCACCGCAGTATACGAGCAGTACTTC. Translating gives CSAGQGTAVYEQYF.

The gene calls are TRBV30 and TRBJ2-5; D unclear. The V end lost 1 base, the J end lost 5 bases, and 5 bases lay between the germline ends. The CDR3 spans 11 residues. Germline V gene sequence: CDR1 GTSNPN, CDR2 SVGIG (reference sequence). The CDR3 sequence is CAWSGAETQYF. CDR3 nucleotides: TGTGCCTGGAGTGGGGCGGAGACCCAGTACTTC.

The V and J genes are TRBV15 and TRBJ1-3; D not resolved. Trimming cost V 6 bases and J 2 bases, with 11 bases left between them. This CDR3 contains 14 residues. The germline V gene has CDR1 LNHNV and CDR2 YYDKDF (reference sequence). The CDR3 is CATSPAQTGNTIYF. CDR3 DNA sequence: TGTGCCACCAGTCCAGCTCAGACTGGAAACACCATATATTTT.

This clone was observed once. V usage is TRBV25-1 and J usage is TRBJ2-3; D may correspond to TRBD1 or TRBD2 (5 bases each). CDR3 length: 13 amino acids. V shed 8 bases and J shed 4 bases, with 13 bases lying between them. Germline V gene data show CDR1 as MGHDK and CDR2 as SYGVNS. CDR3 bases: TGTGCCAGCCGGGGCGGAACAGCAGATACGCAGTATTTT. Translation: CASRGGTADTQYF.

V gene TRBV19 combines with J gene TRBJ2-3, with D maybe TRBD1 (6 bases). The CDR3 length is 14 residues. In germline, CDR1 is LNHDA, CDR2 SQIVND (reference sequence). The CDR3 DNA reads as TGTGCGACTGCGTGGACAGTATACACAGATACGCAGTATTTT. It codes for CATAWTVYTDTQYF. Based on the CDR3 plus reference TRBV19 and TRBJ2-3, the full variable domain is DGGITQSPKYLFRKEGQNVTLSCEQNLNHDAMYWYRQDPGQGLRLIYYSQIVNDFQKGDIAEGYSVSREKKESFPLTVTSAQKNPTAFYLCATAWTVYTDTQYFGPGTRLTVL.